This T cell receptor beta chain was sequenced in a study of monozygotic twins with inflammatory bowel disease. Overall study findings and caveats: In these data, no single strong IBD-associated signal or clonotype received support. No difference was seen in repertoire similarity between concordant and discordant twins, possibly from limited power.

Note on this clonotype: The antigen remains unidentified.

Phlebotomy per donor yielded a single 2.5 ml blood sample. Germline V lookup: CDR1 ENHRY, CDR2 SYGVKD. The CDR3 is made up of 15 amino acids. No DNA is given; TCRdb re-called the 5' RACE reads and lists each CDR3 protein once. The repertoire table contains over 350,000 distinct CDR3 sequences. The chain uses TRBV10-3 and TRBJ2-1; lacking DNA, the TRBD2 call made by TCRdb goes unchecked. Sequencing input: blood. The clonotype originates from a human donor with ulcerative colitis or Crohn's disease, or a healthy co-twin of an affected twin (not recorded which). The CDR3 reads CAISERLAGVDEQFF.